This T cell receptor beta chain was sequenced during a study of T cell responses to AZD1222 COVID-19 vaccine. Sequencing used immunoSEQ multiplex PCR; TCRdb keeps in-frame clones, though not all of them. The sample has 95,000 to 130,000 clones; approximately 83% are singletons. The CDR3 has 13 residues. V lost 4 bases and J lost 0, with 7 bases in between. Germline V lookup: CDR1 KGHSH, CDR2 LQKENI. On this clone itself: Its antigen is not identified.

Regarding the study as a whole: Of the AZD1222 recipients, only 5 to 7 were seropositive at baseline. An increase in Spike-specific TCR breadth and depth was observed after two AZD1222 doses.

V is TRBV18 and J is TRBJ2-7; possible D gene TRBD1, 5 bases. Sequenced material: peripheral blood, taken on day 0 of MenACWY control vaccination. This TCR derives from an adult in good health. The CDR3 is CASSRGPSYEQYF. CDR3 nucleotide sequence: TGTGCCAGCTCACGGGGCCCCTCCTACGAGCAGTACTTC.